This TCR beta chain was obtained from a study of early T cells in non-severe SARS-CoV-2 infection. After removal of 5 bases from V and 5 bases from J, the junction contained 5 bases not matched to a gene. The CDR3 runs to 13 residues. The germline V gene encodes CDR1 SGHTA and CDR2 FQGNSA. This clonotype was counted at least ten times. In the library, individual cDNA molecules carried attached unique molecular identifiers. TCRdb ran MiXCR on the 5' RACE reads and lists one entry per CDR3 protein. The sample has 55,000 to 70,000 distinct CDR3 sequences; around 13% are singletons. V gene TRBV7-2 combines with J gene TRBJ1-2; 7 bases map to TRBD1. The TCR sequence derives from an adult who was a healthcare worker with PCR-confirmed SARS-CoV-2 infection or an uninfected control (not recorded which). The sample taken for sequencing was whole blood. This CDR3 is CASSLDREYGYTF. DNA of the CDR3: TGTGCCAGCAGCCTCGACAGGGAATATGGCTACACCTTC.